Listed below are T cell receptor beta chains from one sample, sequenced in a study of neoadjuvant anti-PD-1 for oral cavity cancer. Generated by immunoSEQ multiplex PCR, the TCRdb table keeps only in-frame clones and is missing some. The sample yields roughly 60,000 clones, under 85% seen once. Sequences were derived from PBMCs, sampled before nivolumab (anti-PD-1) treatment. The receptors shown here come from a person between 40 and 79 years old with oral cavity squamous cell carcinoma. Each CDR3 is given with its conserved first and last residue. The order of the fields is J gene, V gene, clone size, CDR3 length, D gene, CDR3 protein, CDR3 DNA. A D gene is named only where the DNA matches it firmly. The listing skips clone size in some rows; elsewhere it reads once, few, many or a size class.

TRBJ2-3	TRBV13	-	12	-	CASSFRADTQYF	TGTGCCAGCAGCTTCCGCGCAGATACGCAGTATTTT
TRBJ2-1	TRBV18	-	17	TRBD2	CASSTGTSGRSYNEQFF	TGTGCCAGCTCGACGGGGACTAGCGGGAGATCCTACAATGAGCAGTTCTTC
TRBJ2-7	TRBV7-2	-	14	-	CASSLEAVTYEQYF	TGTGCCAGCAGCTTAGAGGCGGTAACCTACGAGCAGTACTTC
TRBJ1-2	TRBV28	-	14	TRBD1	CASSLSTGSYGYTF	TGTGCCAGCAGTTTATCGACAGGGAGCTATGGCTACACCTTC
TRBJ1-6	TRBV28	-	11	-	CASSYGSPLHF	TGTGCCAGCAGTTATGGATCACCCCTCCACTTT
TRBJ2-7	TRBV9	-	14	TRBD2	CASSVRAGDCEQYF	TGTGCCAGCAGCGTACGAGCGGGAGATTGCGAGCAGTACTTC
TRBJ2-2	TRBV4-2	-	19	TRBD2	CASSDAGVAGGRRTGELFF	TGTGCCAGCAGCGACGCGGGGGTAGCGGGAGGCCGGCGGACCGGGGAGCTGTTTTTT
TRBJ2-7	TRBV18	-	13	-	CASSPGTLYEQYF	TGTGCCAGCTCACCGGGGACTCTTTACGAGCAGTACTTC
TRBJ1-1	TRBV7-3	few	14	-	CASSPTKGITEAFF	TGTGCCAGCAGCCCGACAAAGGGGATCACTGAAGCTTTCTTT
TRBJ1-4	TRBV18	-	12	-	CASSPGNEKLFF	TGTGCCAGCTCACCAGGGAACGAAAAACTGTTTTTT